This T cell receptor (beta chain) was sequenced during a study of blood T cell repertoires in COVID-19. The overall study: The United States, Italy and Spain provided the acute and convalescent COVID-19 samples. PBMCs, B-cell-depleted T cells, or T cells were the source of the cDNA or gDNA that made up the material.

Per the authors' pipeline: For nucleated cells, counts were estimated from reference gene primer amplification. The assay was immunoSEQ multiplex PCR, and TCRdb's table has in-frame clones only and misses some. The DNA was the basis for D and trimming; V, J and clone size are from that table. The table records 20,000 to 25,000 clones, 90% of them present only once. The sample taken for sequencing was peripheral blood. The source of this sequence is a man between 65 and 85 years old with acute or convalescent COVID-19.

Here the CDR3 DNA reads TGTGCCACCAGTGATTTCGGGACTAGCGCGAACACCGGGGAGCTGTTTTTT. Amino acids: CATSDFGTSANTGELFF. The V call is TRBV24-1, the J call TRBJ2-2; 10 bases line up with TRBD2. In germline, CDR1 is KGHDR, CDR2 SFDVKD. CDR3 length equals 17 residues. Germline trimming cut 1 base from V and 0 bases from J; bases unmatched to any gene: 1.